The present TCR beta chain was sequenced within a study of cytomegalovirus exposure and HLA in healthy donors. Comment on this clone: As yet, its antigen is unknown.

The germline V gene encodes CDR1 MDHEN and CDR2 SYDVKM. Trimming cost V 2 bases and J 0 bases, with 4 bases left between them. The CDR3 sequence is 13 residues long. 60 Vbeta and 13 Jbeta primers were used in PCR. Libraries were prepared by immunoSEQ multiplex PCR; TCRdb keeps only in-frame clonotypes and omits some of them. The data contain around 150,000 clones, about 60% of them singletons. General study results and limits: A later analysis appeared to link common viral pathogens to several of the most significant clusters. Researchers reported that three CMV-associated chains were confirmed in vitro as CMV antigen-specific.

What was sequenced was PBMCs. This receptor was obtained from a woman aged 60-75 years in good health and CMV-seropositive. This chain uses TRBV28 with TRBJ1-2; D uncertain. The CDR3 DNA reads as TGTGCCAGCAGTTTAACAGCTAACTATGGCTACACCTTC. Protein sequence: CASSLTANYGYTF.